Listed below are T cell receptor beta chains from one sample, sequenced in a study of PD-1 blockade in classical Hodgkin lymphoma. Data came from immunoSEQ multiplex PCR; TCRdb stores just in-frame clones and leaves some out. The table records fewer than 75,000 clones, about 88% of them present only once. The sample consisted of peripheral blood mononuclear cells (PBMCs), taken before the second cycle of nivolumab. These receptors all stem from a human donor with classical Hodgkin lymphoma. The CDR3 runs from the conserved cysteine through the conserved F or W. D genes are given only for firm matches. Clone size is shown for a subset of rows, as once, few, many or a class of expanded clone.

TRBV6-1,-,TRBJ1-4,TRBD1,CASRREGQGGEKLFF,TGTGCCAGCAGGAGGGAGGGACAGGGTGGAGAAAAACTGTTTTTT
TRBV27,-,TRBJ1-2,-,CASSLQGTYGYTF,TGTGCCAGCAGTTTACAGGGGACCTATGGCTACACCTTC
TRBV6-1,-,TRBJ1-1,-,CASSGYTEAFF,TGTGCCAGCAGTGGGTACACTGAAGCTTTCTTT
TRBV29-1,-,TRBJ2-5,TRBD2,CSVRLPERGPIGETQYF,TGCAGCGTTCGGTTACCAGAGCGGGGGCCCATTGGGGAGACCCAGTACTTC
TRBV5-1,-,TRBJ1-1,-,CASSLSLKGLMNTEAFF,TGCGCCAGCAGCTTGAGTCTAAAGGGACTCATGAACACTGAAGCTTTCTTT
TRBV5-1,-,TRBJ1-1,-,CASSLEGGANTEAFF,TGCGCCAGCAGCTTGGAAGGTGGGGCGAACACTGAAGCTTTCTTT
TRBV27,-,TRBJ2-6,-,CASSLSLRTGANVLTF,TGTGCCAGCAGTTTATCCCTAAGGACTGGGGCCAACGTCCTGACTTTC
TRBV19,-,TRBJ2-2,-,CASSIGPNTGELFF,TGTGCCAGTAGTATTGGACCGAACACCGGGGAGCTGTTTTTT
TRBV5-1,-,TRBJ1-1,-,CASSLAGQGTEAFF,TGCGCCAGCAGCTTGGCCGGGCAGGGAACTGAAGCTTTCTTT
TRBV5-1,-,TRBJ2-7,-,CASSLGLQNEQYF,TGCGCCAGCAGCCTTGGCTTACAGAACGAGCAGTACTTC
TRBV10-2,-,TRBJ2-1,TRBD2,CASSESTLSSGGAYNEQFF,TGCGCCAGCAGTGAGTCCACCCTATCTAGCGGGGGAGCCTACAATGAGCAGTTCTTC
TRBV5-1,-,TRBJ2-3,-,CASSLDGATDTQYF,TGCGCCAGCAGCTTGGATGGGGCGACCGATACGCAGTATTTT
TRBV10-3,-,TRBJ1-5,-,CAISDDTYQPQHF,TGTGCCATCAGTGACGACACGTATCAGCCCCAGCATTTT
TRBV4-1,-,TRBJ2-1,-,CASSQVLLRGYNEQFF,TGCGCCAGCAGCCAAGTACTCCTTAGGGGCTACAATGAGCAGTTCTTC
TRBV21-1,-,TRBJ2-3,-,CASTSGGADTQYF,TGTGCCAGCACTAGCGGTGGGGCAGATACGCAGTATTTT
TRBV6-1,-,TRBJ1-1,-,CASSEIVGVDTEAFF,TGTGCCAGCAGTGAAATCGTAGGCGTGGACACTGAAGCTTTCTTT
TRBV6-1,-,TRBJ1-6,-,CASSELGRPSPLHF,TGTGCCAGCAGTGAATTGGGCCGCCCTTCACCCCTCCACTTT
TRBV6-5,-,TRBJ1-1,-,CASRQTAGLETEAFF,TGTGCCAGCAGACAGACCGCAGGGCTGGAGACTGAAGCTTTCTTT
TRBV28,-,TRBJ1-5,-,CASSLRGLGQPQHF,TGTGCCAGCAGTTTGAGGGGGTTGGGTCAGCCCCAGCATTTT
TRBV5-1,-,TRBJ1-1,-,CASSLLRGSDTEAFF,TGCGCCAGCAGCTTGCTGCGGGGGTCGGACACTGAAGCTTTCTTT
TRBV2,-,TRBJ2-3,-,CASLLGLVTDTQYF,TGTGCCAGCCTCCTAGGGTTGGTAACAGATACGCAGTATTTT
TRBV5-1,-,TRBJ2-2,-,CASSLVGQNTGELFF,TGCGCCAGCAGCTTGGTTGGCCAGAACACCGGGGAGCTGTTTTTT
TRBV5-1,-,TRBJ1-4,-,CASSLGRGSEKLFF,TGCGCCAGCAGCTTGGGAAGGGGTAGCGAAAAACTGTTTTTT
TRBV15,-,TRBJ2-7,-,CATSLGYEQYF,TGTGCCACCAGCCTGGGCTACGAGCAGTACTTC
TRBV11-2,once,TRBJ1-3,-,CASSLARGLSGNTIYF,TGTGCCAGCAGCTTAGCCAGGGGACTCTCTGGAAACACCATATATTTT
TRBV6-5,-,TRBJ2-5,TRBD2,CASRKTSGFETQYF,TGTGCCAGCCGAAAGACTAGCGGGTTCGAGACCCAGTACTTC
TRBV10-1,-,TRBJ2-3,TRBD2,CASSGASGARTDTQYF,TGCGCCAGCAGTGGGGCTAGCGGGGCTCGCACAGATACGCAGTATTTT
TRBV10-2,few,TRBJ1-3,-,CASSDITPRNTIYF,TGCGCCAGCAGTGACATAACCCCCCGGAACACCATATATTTT
TRBV5-1,-,TRBJ1-3,-,CASSSGGGNTIYF,TGCGCCAGCAGCTCCGGGGGGGGAAACACCATATATTTT
TRBV5-1,-,TRBJ2-3,TRBD1,CASSQETGGPDTQYF,TGCGCCAGCAGCCAAGAGACAGGGGGACCAGATACGCAGTATTTT
TRBV7-2,-,TRBJ2-5,-,CASSLAVLRDQETQYF,TGTGCCAGCAGCTTAGCGGTACTTAGGGACCAAGAGACCCAGTACTTC
TRBV27,-,TRBJ1-5,-,CASRKLEGDGQPQHF,TGTGCCAGCAGAAAACTCGAGGGGGACGGCCAGCCCCAGCATTTT
TRBV5-1,once,TRBJ2-7,TRBD1,CASSLVAGTVYEQYF,TGCGCCAGCAGCTTGGTTGCCGGGACAGTCTACGAGCAGTACTTC
TRBV6-5,-,TRBJ1-6,-,CASSPILKSPLHF,TGTGCCAGCAGCCCCATCCTAAAATCACCCCTCCACTTT
TRBV19,-,TRBJ1-2,TRBD1,CASSFGTGYGYTF,TGTGCCAGTAGTTTCGGGACAGGCTATGGCTACACCTTC
TRBV28,-,TRBJ1-5,-,CASSLPPPTGNQPQHF,TGTGCCAGCAGTTTACCCCCCCCGACAGGCAATCAGCCCCAGCATTTT
TRBV7-9,-,TRBJ2-7,TRBD1,CASSKGQGYQRYEQYF,TGTGCCAGCAGCAAAGGACAGGGTTATCAGCGGTACGAGCAGTACTTC
TRBV7-5,-,TRBJ1-5,-,CARSSGKTHGTGRCNQPQHF,TGTGCCAGAAGCTCAGGCAAGACCCACGGGACAGGAAGATGTAATCAGCCCCAGCATTTT
TRBV6-6,once,TRBJ1-6,-,CASSTTAAGYLHF,TGTGCCAGCAGTACCACAGCTGCAGGGTACCTCCACTTT
TRBV5-1,-,TRBJ1-6,TRBD1,CASSPGTGFNSPLHF,TGCGCCAGCAGCCCGGGGACAGGTTTTAATTCACCCCTCCACTTT
TRBV5-1,-,TRBJ2-1,TRBD1,CASRSGTGSNEQFF,TGCGCCAGCAGATCCGGGACAGGGAGCAATGAGCAGTTCTTC
TRBV19,-,TRBJ2-1,-,CASSIWVGQGAKFF,-
TRBV5-1,-,TRBJ1-4,TRBD1,CASSLPAGQPNEKLFF,TGCGCCAGCAGCCTTCCCGCGGGACAGCCTAATGAAAAACTGTTTTTT
TRBV27,-,TRBJ2-2,-,CASSNRDTGELFF,TGTGCCAGCAGTAACAGGGACACCGGGGAGCTGTTTTTT
TRBV7-9,-,TRBJ1-2,-,CASSWRMNYGYTF,TGTGCCAGCAGCTGGCGGATGAACTATGGCTACACCTTC
TRBV7-9,-,TRBJ2-5,TRBD1,CASSFDRQGETQYF,TGTGCCAGCAGCTTCGATCGACAGGGGGAGACCCAGTACTTC
TRBV19,-,TRBJ1-5,-,CASSIKGGNQPQHF,TGTGCCAGTAGTATTAAGGGAGGCAATCAGCCCCAGCATTTT
TRBV19,-,TRBJ1-4,-,CASSDPGPPATNEKLFF,TGTGCCAGCTCCGATCCGGGACCCCCAGCAACTAATGAAAAACTGTTTTTT
TRBV7-2,-,TRBJ2-3,-,CASSLDRSVQAAQYF,TGTGCCAGCAGCTTAGACAGGAGTGTCCAAGCGGCGCAGTATTTT
TRBV5-1,-,TRBJ2-5,-,CASSLWLDQETQYF,TGCGCCAGCAGCTTGTGGTTGGATCAAGAGACCCAGTACTTC
TRBV10-3,-,TRBJ2-6,-,CAISDPSRGGPSGANVLTF,TGTGCCATCAGTGACCCATCCAGGGGGGGCCCCTCTGGGGCCAACGTCCTGACTTTC
TRBV10-3,-,TRBJ2-7,-,CAISDRGYEQYF,TGTGCCATCAGTGACAGGGGATACGAGCAGTACTTC
TRBV5-1,-,TRBJ2-2,-,CASSLAREAGELFF,TGCGCCAGCAGCTTGGCGAGGGAGGCCGGGGAGCTGTTTTTT
TRBV5-5,-,TRBJ2-3,-,CASSLGMAGTQYF,TGTGCCAGCAGCTTGGGGATGGCTGGTACGCAGTATTTT
TRBV6-5,-,TRBJ2-5,TRBD1,CASSLPGTGGETQYF,TGTGCCAGCAGTCTACCCGGGACAGGGGGAGAGACCCAGTACTTC
TRBV14,-,TRBJ2-6,-,CASSQALRANVLTF,TGTGCCAGCAGCCAAGCACTTCGGGCCAACGTCCTGACTTTC
TRBV28,-,TRBJ1-2,-,CASSSVLYGYTF,TGTGCCAGCAGTTCGGTACTCTATGGCTACACCTTC
TRBV7-3,-,TRBJ2-2,TRBD2,CASSLGRSGGTGELFF,TGTGCCAGCAGCTTAGGACGGAGCGGGGGAACCGGGGAGCTGTTTTTT
TRBV9,-,TRBJ2-3,TRBD2,CASSVEGRTSGGPSTDTQYF,TGTGCCAGCAGCGTAGAAGGTCGGACTAGCGGGGGGCCCTCCACAGATACGCAGTATTTT